This T cell receptor (beta chain) comes out of a study of CD8+CD57+ T cells in acquired aplastic anemia. Patients who underwent sequencing had shown CD8+CD57+ cell expansion by flow cytometry. According to the study, genomic DNA was the template for TCR beta VDJ and CDR3 profiling. TCRdb ran MiXCR on the reads and lists one entry per CDR3 protein. The top ten hold about 1.7% of the sample, which has about 180,000 distinct CDR3 sequences, over 40% seen once. The V and J ends lost 4 bases and 8 bases respectively, with 14 bases between them. Germline lookup yields CDR1 ENHRY and CDR2 SYGVKD. This CDR3 is built from 13 residues.

Material: sorted CD4+, CD8+, or CD8+CD57+ T cells (not recorded which) from PBMCs. The chain links TRBV10-3 to TRBJ1-1; D uncertain. This clonotype was obtained from a human donor with aplastic anemia. CDR3 nucleotides: TGTGCCATCAGTGGCGAGGCAGGATTGGAAGCTTTCTTT. Amino acid sequence: CAISGEAGLEAFF.